The TCR beta chain described here comes from a study of beta chain features in type 1 diabetes. Isolated RNA was reverse transcribed in full, so expressed TCRB transcripts were sequenced. Clones were sequenced by immunoSEQ multiplex PCR, and TCRdb holds only the in-frame ones, with some missing. The sample has some 230,000 clones, around 9.6% seen once; the top ten hold approximately 0.035%. General study points: Among all four CD4+ subsets, Type 1 diabetes patients had TCRB CDR3s that were moderately but significantly shorter.

There are a few counts of this clone. Antigen: not known. The specimen was naive CD4+ T cells from blood. This sequence was found in a woman aged 18-29 years in good health.

The CDR3 DNA reads TGTGCCAGCAGGGACAGCGGGCGCGGCGGCTACACCTTC. This gives the protein CASRDSGRGGYTF. This sequence joins TRBV6-4 and TRBJ1-2; D may be TRBD1 (6 bases). Germline V lookup: CDR1 MRHNA, CDR2 SNTAGT. The CDR3 contains 13 residues. Trimming stripped 6 bases from V and 8 bases from J, with 16 bases between.